This TCR beta chain was found in a study of shared clonotypes between healthy human individuals. Study-wide results and limits: Clonotypes not shared had lower generation probabilities than those common to all four donors.

CD45RO-negative CD8 cells positively selected for CCR7 made up the naive population, which excluded terminally differentiated effector memory CD45RA+ cells. Notes on this clone: Its specificity is unknown.

The CDR3 has 17 amino acids. CDR1 and CDR2 from the germline V gene are MNHNS and SASEGT. The germline V and J ends were trimmed by 2 bases and 0 bases, with 16 bases remaining between them. Repertoires were generated with immunoSEQ multiplex PCR, while TCRdb's copy carries only in-frame clones and drops some. The sample carries more than 2 million clones, roughly 95% recorded once. The sample consisted of naive CD8+ T cells sorted from blood. The clonotype was recovered from a young man in good health. The rearrangement links TRBV6-1 to TRBJ2-5; a weak D match, TRBD1 (5 bases). The chain's CDR3 is CASSERGRALYQETQYF. As DNA, the CDR3 is TGTGCCAGCAGTGAACGTGGCAGGGCCCTCTACCAAGAGACCCAGTACTTC.